A single sample is the source of the 29 T cell receptor beta chains below, sequenced in a study of identical twins. TCRdb fed the 5' RACE reads into MiXCR, producing one record per CDR3 protein. Of roughly 750,000 distinct CDR3 sequences listed, 21% are singletons. These data were also reused for a study on T cells expressing NK-cell markers.

Sequencing was carried out using PBMCs. These receptors all stem from a woman between 18 and 29 years old in good health.

The rearrangement joins TRBV7-2 to TRBJ2-3; D possibly corresponds to TRBD1 (6 bases). V lost 4 bases and J 2 bases, leaving 13 bases between the germline ends. The CDR3 runs 15 residues. Germline assignment: CDR1 SGHTA and CDR2 FQGNSA. This CDR3 reads CASSSQGPLTDTQYF. In nucleotides, the CDR3 is TGTGCCAGCAGCTCACAGGGTCCCCTCACAGATACGCAGTATTTT.

This clonotype was seen a few times. The rearrangement joins TRBV20-1 to TRBJ2-1; D is possibly TRBD2 (6 bases). V shed 3 bases and J shed 5 bases, with 11 bases lying between them. CDR3 size: 13 residues. Germline assignment: CDR1 DFQATT and CDR2 SNEGSKA (reference sequence). CDR3 sequence reads: CSASGGMDNEQFF. CDR3 bases: TGCAGTGCTAGCGGGGGAATGGACAATGAGCAGTTCTTC.

About this clonotype itself: A much larger clone lies one base from this, so it may be a read error. This chain links TRBV5-1 with TRBJ2-5; D may be TRBD2 (6 bases). Germline V lookup: CDR1 SGHRS, CDR2 YFSETQ. This CDR3 spans 13 amino acids. The CDR3 sequence: CARSYVGGETQYF. The CDR3 coding sequence is TGCGCCAGAAGCTATGTGGGGGGTGAGACCCAGTACTTC.

Only a few counts were recorded for this clonotype. The chain uses TRBV12-3 or TRBV12-4 and TRBJ2-1; TRBD1 aligns across 9 bases. V lost 1 base, J lost 9 bases, and 4 bases stayed unmatched. The CDR3 covers 14 residues. This chain's CDR3 is CASSLGTGVGEQFF. DNA of the CDR3: TGTGCCAGCAGTTTAGGGACAGGGGTCGGTGAGCAGTTCTTC.

The V call is TRBV20-1, the J call TRBJ1-1; possible D gene TRBD1, 5 bases. V lost 3 bases to trimming and J lost 4 bases, with 15 bases between them. The CDR3 has 14 residues. Looked up from germline, CDR1 is DFQATT and CDR2 is SNEGSKA (reference sequence). For the CDR3, the DNA is TGCAGTGCTAGGACGACAGCAACCACCACTGAAGCTTTCTTT. Protein: CSARTTATTTEAFF.

In this sample, this clonotype turned up many times. The chain combines TRBV20-1 with TRBJ2-7; 8 nucleotides line up with TRBD2. V lost 6 bases, J lost 7 bases, and 5 bases stayed unmatched. This CDR3 is built from 11 residues. Germline V gene sequence: CDR1 DFQATT, CDR2 SNEGSKA (reference sequence). CDR3 protein: CSAPREGEQYF. The CDR3 DNA follows: TGCAGTGCCCCTCGGGAGGGGGAGCAGTACTTC.

V is TRBV10-3 and J is TRBJ1-2; the D is unclear. Germline CDR1 and CDR2: ENHRY and SYGVKD. The V and J ends lost 4 bases and 8 bases respectively, with 8 bases between them. CDR3 length: 11 residues. The CDR3 region is CAISADSGYTF. For the CDR3, the DNA is TGTGCCATCAGTGCGGATTCCGGCTACACCTTC.

The chain has TRBV11-2 and TRBJ2-7, with 10 bases aligning to TRBD2. The germline V gene encodes CDR1 SGHAT and CDR2 FQNNGV. This CDR3 is built from 20 residues. V shed 0 bases, J shed 4 bases, and the junction held 18 bases outside the gene matches. As DNA, the CDR3 is TGTGCCAGCAGCTTAGATCTAAACCGTCCAGCGGGAGGGACTACTTACGAGCAGTACTTC. Encoded protein: CASSLDLNRPAGGTTYEQYF. Combining the CDR3 with reference TRBV11-2 and TRBJ2-7 gives the whole variable domain EAGVAQSPRYKIIEKRQSVAFWCNPISGHATLYWYQQILGQGPKLLIQFQNNGVVDDSQLPKDRFSAERLKGVDSTLKIQPAKLEDSAVYLCASSLDLNRPAGGTTYEQYFGPGTRLTVT.

This rearrangement joins TRBV5-1 to TRBJ2-5; D tentatively fits TRBD1 or TRBD2 (5 bases each). CDR3 length: 15 residues. CDR1 is SGHRS, CDR2 YFSETQ, per germline. Trimming stripped 6 bases from V and 12 bases from J, with 27 bases between. The CDR3 DNA reads as TGCGCCAGCACGGGGCAGGGTGTTACCCCAAGAGAGGAGTACTTC. This codes for CASTGQGVTPREEYF.

This clonotype was recorded many times. The rearrangement joins TRBV29-1 to TRBJ1-1; D is possibly TRBD1 (6 bases). V dropped 7 bases and J dropped 0 bases, with 12 bases sitting between them. In germline, CDR1 is SQVTM, CDR2 ANQGSEA. This CDR3 is 13 amino acids long. The CDR3 region is CSAEGQLNTEAFF. The DNA for the CDR3 is TGCAGCGCCGAGGGACAATTGAACACTGAAGCTTTCTTT. Full variable domain (missing parts from reference TRBV29-1 and TRBJ1-1): SAVISQKPSRDICQRGTSLTIQCQVDSQVTMMFWYRQQPGQSLTLIATANQGSEATYESGFVIDKFPISRPNLTFSTLTVSNMSPEDSSIYLCSAEGQLNTEAFFGQGTRLTVV.

This clonotype was observed a handful of times. This chain uses TRBV5-5 with TRBJ2-5; 12 bases are a match to TRBD2. Germline trimming cut 0 bases from V and 1 base from J; bases unmatched to any gene: 4. The CDR3 totals 17 residues. CDR1 is SGHKS, CDR2 YYEKEE, per germline (reference sequence). CDR3 nucleotide sequence: TGTGCCAGCAGCTTGGAACTAGCGGGAGGACTCCAAGAGACCCAGTACTTC. Residues: CASSLELAGGLQETQYF. The whole variable domain, filled in from reference TRBV5-5 and TRBJ2-5, reads DAGVTQSPTHLIKTRGQQVTLRCSPISGHKSVSWYQQVLGQGPQFIFQYYEKEERGRGNFPDRFSARQFPNYSSELNVNALLLGDSALYLCASSLELAGGLQETQYFGPGTRLLVL.

The genes are TRBV7-8 and TRBJ2-2, with TRBD2 as a possible D gene (5 bases). Trimming left V 6 bases short and J 7 bases short, with 9 bases between. This CDR3 has 12 residues. Germline V gene data show CDR1 as SGHVS and CDR2 as FQNEAQ. For the CDR3, the DNA is TGTGCCAGCAGTTGGGGAGTCGGGGAGCTGTTTTTT. Translation: CASSWGVGELFF.

The J gene is TRBJ2-2, the V gene TRBV2; no reliable D call. Germline values: CDR1 SNHLY, CDR2 FYNNEI. This CDR3 has 14 residues. The germline V and J ends were trimmed by 3 bases and 1 base, with 6 bases remaining between them. The CDR3 DNA reads as TGTGCCAGCAGTGAGCGCCTGAACACCGGGGAGCTGTTTTTT. Protein sequence: CASSERLNTGELFF.

This clonotype appeared a few times. The chain recombines TRBV12-3 or TRBV12-4 with TRBJ2-1, with 11 bases identical to TRBD2. The CDR3 has 15 amino acids. V shed 5 bases, J shed 7 bases, and the junction held 7 bases outside the gene matches. As DNA, the CDR3 is TGTGCCAGCAGTCCTAGCGGGAGGACGGTAAATGAGCAGTTCTTC. Its translation is CASSPSGRTVNEQFF.

This clonotype was seen only a few times. This chain connects TRBV27 to TRBJ1-2; TRBD1 might be the D (6 bases). With 2 bases removed from V and 7 bases from J, the gap between germline ends came to 11 bases. This CDR3 is built from 13 residues. Germline V gene sequence: CDR1 MNHEY, CDR2 SMNVEV (reference sequence). The CDR3, as DNA: TGTGCCAGCAGTTTACCTGGGGGGGCTGGCTACACCTTC. It yields the protein CASSLPGGAGYTF.

The rearrangement joins TRBV12-3 or TRBV12-4 to TRBJ2-7; TRBD1 agrees at 9 bases. V was clipped by 6 bases and J by 6 bases; unmatched bases: 12. CDR3 length equals 15 residues. The CDR3 loop is CASSPVWDRASEQYF. DNA of the CDR3: TGTGCCAGCAGCCCTGTCTGGGACAGGGCATCCGAGCAGTACTTC.

This clonotype was found many times. The chain joins TRBV5-5 to TRBJ2-7, with unresolved D. Germline V gene lookup returns CDR1 SGHKS and CDR2 YYEKEE (reference sequence). Trimming took 1 base from V and 2 from J, leaving 13 bases between them. The length of the CDR3 is 15 residues. CDR3 DNA: TGTGCCAGCAGCTTGAGCGTTGGAGATACCTACGAGCAGTACTTC. Its translation is CASSLSVGDTYEQYF.

This clonotype was recorded a few times. This sequence joins TRBV12-3 or TRBV12-4 and TRBJ2-7; D not resolved. The CDR3 extends over 13 amino acids. Trimming removed 1 base from V and 3 bases from J, with 7 bases in between. CDR3 nucleotide sequence: TGTGCCAGCAGTTTAGGCGGTTACTACGAGCAGTACTTC. As protein: CASSLGGYYEQYF.

This chain joins TRBV9 and TRBJ2-3; D gene uncertain. Germline CDR1 SGDLS, CDR2 YYNGEE. V lost 0 bases to trimming and J lost 2 bases, with 10 bases between them. The CDR3 has 15 amino acids. DNA of the CDR3: TGTGCCAGCAGCGTAGGGCCATTGAACACAGATACGCAGTATTTT. Translated, it gives CASSVGPLNTDTQYF. The full variable domain, rest sourced from reference TRBV9 and TRBJ2-3, is DSGVTQTPKHLITATGQRVTLRCSPRSGDLSVYWYQQSLDQGLQFLIQYYNGEERAKGNILERFSAQQFPDLHSELNLSSLELGDSALYFCASSVGPLNTDTQYFGPGTRLTVL.

The V and J genes are TRBV12-3 or TRBV12-4 and TRBJ2-4; 7 bases agree with TRBD1. V was pared by 5 bases and J by 4 bases, with 8 bases of the junction left unmatched. There are 15 residues in the CDR3. The CDR3, as DNA: TGTGCCAGCAGTCAACAGGGGAATCGTAAAAACATTCAGTACTTC. Protein: CASSQQGNRKNIQYF.

V usage is TRBV13 and J usage is TRBJ2-7; 9 nucleotides align to TRBD2. V lost 5 bases, J lost 3 bases, and 5 bases stayed unmatched. In germline, CDR1 is PRHDT, CDR2 FYEKMQ (reference sequence). CDR3 length equals 14 residues. CDR3 loop: CASSPLTSGYEQYF. Here the CDR3 DNA reads TGTGCCAGCAGCCCCTTGACTAGCGGCTACGAGCAGTACTTC.

This clonotype came up a few times. V and J are TRBV5-4 and TRBJ1-2, with 9 bases fitting TRBD1. With 5 bases clipped from V and 7 bases from J, the junction kept 9 bases outside the gene matches. Germline V CDR1 and CDR2: SGHNT, YYREEE (reference sequence). The CDR3 totals 14 residues. The CDR3 sequence is CASRPGQGLGGYTF. CDR3 bases: TGTGCCAGCAGACCGGGACAGGGATTGGGTGGCTACACCTTC.

This clonotype was seen ten or more times. The chain employs TRBV20-1 and TRBJ2-3, with 11 bases aligning to TRBD2. The CDR3 has 13 amino acids. Germline V gene sequence: CDR1 DFQATT, CDR2 SNEGSKA (reference sequence). J lost 7 bases, V lost 6 bases, and 6 bases had no gene match. DNA for the CDR3: TGCAGTGCCATAGCGGGGGGGCCAAATACGCAGTATTTT. This encodes CSAIAGGPNTQYF.

CDR3 loop: CAGGGGLNQPQHF. The CDR3 DNA sequence: TGTGCCGGGGGTGGGGGTCTCAATCAGCCCCAGCATTTT. The V call is TRBV6-1, the J call TRBJ1-5; D is possibly TRBD1 (5 bases). CDR1 is MNHNS, CDR2 SASEGT, per germline. The CDR3 is 13 amino acids. V lost 11 bases to trimming and J lost 3 bases, with 14 bases between them.

This clonotype was counted only a few times. This chain connects TRBV18 to TRBJ1-2; 8 bases agree with TRBD1. The J segment lost 8 bases and the V segment lost 7 bases, leaving 6 bases of the junction unmatched. Germline-derived CDR1 and CDR2 are KGHSH and LQKENI. This CDR3 is built from 12 residues. The CDR3 region is CASFRTGLGYTF. In DNA form, the CDR3 reads TGTGCCAGCTTCCGGACAGGGCTGGGCTACACCTTC.

The chain links TRBV20-1 to TRBJ2-1; tentative D call: TRBD2 (5 bases). Germline V gives CDR1 DFQATT, CDR2 SNEGSKA (reference sequence). CDR3 length: 16 amino acids. The V and J ends lost 0 bases and 0 bases respectively, with 12 bases between them. The DNA of the CDR3 is TGCAGTGCTAGAGAGGATCTAGCTATCTCCTACAATGAGCAGTTCTTC. Its protein is CSAREDLAISYNEQFF.

The chain employs TRBV20-1 and TRBJ1-4, with 8 positions matching TRBD1. The CDR3 contains 14 residues. The germline gives CDR1 DFQATT, CDR2 SNEGSKA (reference sequence). The V and J ends lost 3 bases and 4 bases, in that order; junction bases with no gene match: 4. The CDR3 DNA is TGCAGTGCTAGGGGACAGGCCCTTAATGAAAAACTGTTTTTT. Protein: CSARGQALNEKLFF.

The J gene is TRBJ2-2, the V gene TRBV7-9, with TRBD2 matching 15 bases. The V gene's germline CDR1 is SEHNR and CDR2 FQNEAQ (reference sequence). After removal of 5 bases from V and 9 bases from J, the junction contained 10 bases not matched to a gene. This CDR3 region has 17 residues. The CDR3 loop reads CASSTPGLAGGHRELFF. In nucleotides, the CDR3 is TGTGCCAGCAGCACGCCGGGACTAGCGGGAGGACACCGGGAGCTGTTTTTT.

This clonotype was detected a few times. The chain joins TRBV6-5 to TRBJ2-7, with D unresolved. This CDR3 has 11 amino acids. V gave up 2 bases and J gave up 9 bases, with 8 bases separating them. Germline CDR1 MNHEY, CDR2 SVGAGI. CDR3 sequence (DNA): TGTGCCAGCAGTTACGGCCCTCGGCAGTACTTC. Translated: CASSYGPRQYF.